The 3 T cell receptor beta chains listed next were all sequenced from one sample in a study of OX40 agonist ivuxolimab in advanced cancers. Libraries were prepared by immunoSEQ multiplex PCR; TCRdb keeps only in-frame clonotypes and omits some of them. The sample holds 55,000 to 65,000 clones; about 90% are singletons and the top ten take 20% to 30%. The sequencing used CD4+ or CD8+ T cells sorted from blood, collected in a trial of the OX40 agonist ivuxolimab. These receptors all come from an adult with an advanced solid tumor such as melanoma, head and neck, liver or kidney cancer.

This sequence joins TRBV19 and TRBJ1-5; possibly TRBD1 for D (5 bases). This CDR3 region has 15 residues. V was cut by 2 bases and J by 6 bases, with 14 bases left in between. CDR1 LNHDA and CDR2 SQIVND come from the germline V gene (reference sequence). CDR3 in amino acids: CASSIIGQGGQPQHF. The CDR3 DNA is TGTGCCAGTAGTATAATCGGCCAGGGCGGTCAGCCCCAGCATTTT.

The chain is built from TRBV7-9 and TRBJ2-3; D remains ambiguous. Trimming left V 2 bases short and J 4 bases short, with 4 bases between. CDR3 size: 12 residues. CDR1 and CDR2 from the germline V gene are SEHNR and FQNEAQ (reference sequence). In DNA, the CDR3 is TGTGCCAGCAGCTTAAGGTCAGATACGCAGTATTTT. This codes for CASSLRSDTQYF.

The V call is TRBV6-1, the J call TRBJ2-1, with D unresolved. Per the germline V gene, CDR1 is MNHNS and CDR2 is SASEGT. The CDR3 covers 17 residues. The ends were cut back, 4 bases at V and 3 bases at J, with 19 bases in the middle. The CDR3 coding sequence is TGTGCCAGCAGTGGTCTTACCGGTCAAATTATCTACAATGAGCAGTTCTTC. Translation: CASSGLTGQIIYNEQFF.